This is a list of T cell receptor beta chains from one sample in a study of cytomegalovirus exposure and HLA in healthy donors. The table came from immunoSEQ multiplex PCR; TCRdb's copy has only in-frame clones and leaves some out. This table holds more than 45,000 clones, roughly 94% found once. Source material: PBMCs. These receptors were taken from a man between 18 and 29 years old in good health and CMV-seronegative. CDR3s include the opening cysteine and the closing phenylalanine or tryptophan. The D gene is left open where the match is weak. Size is stated for part of the rows, as once, few or many counts, or as a class when the clone is expanded.

clone_size j_call v_call d_call cdr3_aa cdr3_nt
NA TRBJ2-5 TRBV15 TRBD2 CATSREAGGLETQYF TGTGCCACCAGCAGAGAAGCGGGAGGGCTGGAGACCCAGTACTTC
once TRBJ2-3 TRBV7-9 NA CASSYRGRQTDTQYF TGTGCCAGCAGTTACCGGGGGAGACAGACAGATACGCAGTATTTT
NA TRBJ2-3 TRBV6-5 NA CASSFQGNTQYF TGTGCCAGCAGTTTCCAGGGAAATACGCAGTATTTT
NA TRBJ1-1 TRBV7-9 TRBD1 CASSPGQGADTEAFF TGTGCCAGCAGCCCCGGACAGGGGGCGGACACTGAAGCTTTCTTT
NA TRBJ2-3 TRBV14 NA CASNELTDTQYF TGTGCCAGCAACGAACTCACAGATACGCAGTATTTT
NA TRBJ1-2 TRBV2 TRBD1 CASSVRQGVGYTF TGTGCCAGCAGTGTCAGACAGGGAGTTGGCTACACCTTC
NA TRBJ2-2 TRBV30 NA CAWNRDGTGELFF TGTGCCTGGAACAGGGATGGGACCGGGGAGCTGTTTTTT
NA TRBJ2-2 TRBV6-5 TRBD2 CASSYRTSGKPGELFF TGTGCCAGCAGCTACCGGACTAGCGGGAAACCCGGGGAGCTGTTTTTT
NA TRBJ2-3 TRBV27 NA CASSPSTDTQYF TGTGCCAGCAGTCCTAGCACAGATACGCAGTATTTT
NA TRBJ2-1 TRBV9 NA CASSVAGTRSYNEQFF TGTGCCAGCAGCGTAGCTGGGACTCGAAGTTACAATGAGCAGTTCTTC
NA TRBJ1-1 TRBV28 TRBD1 CAVTGGPGYTEAFF TGTGCTGTAACAGGGGGCCCGGGGTACACTGAAGCTTTCTTT
few TRBJ1-3 TRBV19 NA CASRTSQGIGNTIYF TGTGCCAGTAGGACCAGCCAGGGGATTGGAAACACCATATATTTT
NA TRBJ2-1 TRBV9 TRBD2 CASSVSGSSYNEQFF TGTGCCAGCAGCGTTAGCGGGAGCTCCTACAATGAGCAGTTCTTC
NA TRBJ2-3 TRBV18 TRBD2 CASSPGSGRPDTQYF TGTGCCAGCTCACCAGGTAGCGGGAGACCAGATACGCAGTATTTT
NA TRBJ2-3 TRBV7-9 NA CASSLGLSGTDTQYF TGTGCCAGCAGCTTAGGTTTATCCGGGACAGATACGCAGTATTTT
NA TRBJ1-2 TRBV5-6 NA CASSDFNYGYTF TGTGCCAGCAGTGACTTTAACTATGGCTACACCTTC
NA TRBJ2-7 TRBV4-1 NA CASMPDSGSSYEQYF TGCGCCAGCATGCCTGATAGCGGATCCTCCTACGAGCAGTACTTC